The next 20 T cell receptor beta chains were all read from a single sample in a study of blood T cell repertoires in COVID-19. TCRdb's table, derived via immunoSEQ multiplex PCR, lists solely in-frame clones and lacks some. The sample includes more than 95,000 clones, 86% seen only once; the top ten take 13%. Sequenced material: peripheral blood. The receptors here all came from a woman aged 60-70 years in a cohort sampled during active or convalescent COVID-19.

The V call is TRBV30, the J call TRBJ1-1; D is ambiguous. Trimming shortened V by 7 bases and J by 0 bases, and 12 bases separated the two germline ends. The length of the CDR3 is 13 residues. Germline-derived CDR1 and CDR2 are GTSNPN and SVGIG (reference sequence). The CDR3 coding sequence is TGTGCCTTCCTAGCCCAACTGAACACTGAAGCTTTCTTT. Translation gives CAFLAQLNTEAFF.

J is TRBJ2-1 and V is TRBV3-1 (or the pseudogene TRBV3-2); tentative D call: TRBD2 (7 bases). V was clipped by 4 bases and J by 8 bases, with 15 bases between them. Germline V gene data show CDR1 as LGHDT and CDR2 as YNNKEL (reference sequence). This CDR3 is 14 amino acids long. This CDR3 is CASSPHGGGHEQFF. The CDR3 DNA reads as TGTGCCAGCAGCCCCCATGGGGGGGGCCATGAGCAGTTCTTC.

This chain links TRBV6-5 with TRBJ1-5; TRBD1 matches at 9 bases. The J segment lost 6 bases and the V segment lost 4 bases, leaving 4 bases of the junction unmatched. The CDR3 loop spans 14 amino acids. In germline, CDR1 is MNHEY, CDR2 SVGAGI. CDR3 loop: CASSLTGGSQPQHF. The DNA for the CDR3 is TGTGCCAGCAGTTTGACAGGGGGGTCTCAGCCCCAGCATTTT.

This chain uses TRBV9 with TRBJ2-3; maybe TRBD2 (5 bases). The CDR3 is 16 amino acids. V was clipped by 0 bases and J by 1 base, with 12 bases between them. CDR1 is SGDLS, CDR2 YYNGEE, per germline. Written as DNA, the CDR3 is TGTGCCAGCAGCGTAGGTGTGGACTCACGCACAGATACGCAGTATTTT. Encoded protein: CASSVGVDSRTDTQYF. Full variable domain (remainder filled in from reference TRBV9 and TRBJ2-3): DSGVTQTPKHLITATGQRVTLRCSPRSGDLSVYWYQQSLDQGLQFLIQYYNGEERAKGNILERFSAQQFPDLHSELNLSSLELGDSALYFCASSVGVDSRTDTQYFGPGTRLTVL.

The chain combines TRBV6-2 or TRBV6-3 with TRBJ2-3; 13 bases are shared with TRBD2. CDR3 length: 15 amino acids. V gave up 5 bases and J gave up 3 bases; unmatched junction bases: 2. Germline CDR1 reads MNHEY; CDR2 reads SVGEGT. This CDR3 reads CASSQGLAGTDTQYF. In nucleotides, the CDR3 is TGTGCCAGCAGTCAGGGACTAGCGGGAACAGATACGCAGTATTTT.

The gene calls are TRBV28 and TRBJ1-2; 10 nucleotides match TRBD1. In germline, CDR1 is MDHEN, CDR2 SYDVKM. The CDR3 length is 14 residues. Trimming took 4 bases from V and 8 from J; bases not matched to a gene: 7. CDR3 sequence (DNA): TGTGCCAGCAGTTCTAGACAGGGGGCGGGAGGCTACACCTTC. The encoded protein is CASSSRQGAGGYTF.

V gene TRBV11-2 combines with J gene TRBJ2-1; maybe TRBD2 (6 bases). There are 14 residues in the CDR3. The germline V gene encodes CDR1 SGHAT and CDR2 FQNNGV. The V gene lost 2 bases and the J gene lost 6 bases, with 11 bases spanning the gap. The chain's CDR3 is CASSLSGAGNEQFF. CDR3 in DNA: TGTGCCAGCAGCTTATCGGGAGCGGGCAATGAGCAGTTCTTC.

This clone was detected only once. V and J are TRBV28 and TRBJ1-6; 7 bases agree with TRBD1. V lost 3 bases to trimming and J lost 6 bases; unmatched junction nucleotides: 8. This CDR3 is built from 16 residues. The germline CDR1 and CDR2 sequences are MDHEN and SYDVKM. The CDR3 here is CASSFNPGTVNSPLHF. The CDR3 DNA reads as TGTGCCAGCAGTTTTAACCCGGGGACAGTTAATTCACCCCTCCACTTT.

The rearrangement joins TRBV6-6 to TRBJ1-1, with D perhaps matching TRBD1 (5 bases). Germline loops: CDR1 MNHNY, CDR2 SVGAGI (reference sequence). Trimming removed 5 bases at V and 2 bases at J, with 24 bases between. This CDR3 is built from 18 residues. The CDR3 sequence: CASSRVGGVGARNTEAFF. The CDR3 coding sequence is TGTGCCAGCAGTCGTGTGGGGGGGGTGGGCGCAAGAAACACTGAAGCTTTCTTT.

The chain recombines TRBV4-2 with TRBJ2-7; 9 bases fit TRBD2. After removal of 1 base from V and 6 bases from J, the junction contained 10 bases not matched to a gene. This CDR3 is 16 amino acids long. Germline-derived CDR1 and CDR2 are LGHNA and YNFKEQ. The DNA for the CDR3 is TGTGCCAGCAGCCAAGCCCAACGAGCGGGGGGTGTCGAGCAGTACTTC. Translating it yields CASSQAQRAGGVEQYF.

The CDR3 DNA follows: TGTGCCAGCAGCGTACAGGGGGCGATTGGAGATACGCAGTATTTT. Its protein is CASSVQGAIGDTQYF. The rearrangement joins TRBV2 to TRBJ2-3; 9 bases align to TRBD1. J gave up 5 bases and V 6 bases, and 9 bases lay outside the gene matches. Germline values: CDR1 SNHLY, CDR2 FYNNEI. CDR3 size: 15 residues.

The J gene is TRBJ1-1, the V gene TRBV7-2, with 8 bases fitting TRBD1. This CDR3 is 14 amino acids long. V gave up 1 base and J gave up 10 bases; unmatched junction bases: 8. CDR1 and CDR2 (germline): SGHTA, FQGNSA. This chain's CDR3 is CASSLGSDRGPAFF. CDR3 DNA: TGTGCCAGCAGCTTAGGGTCCGACAGGGGACCAGCTTTCTTT.

The rearrangement joins TRBV6-6 to TRBJ2-7; 8 nucleotides align to TRBD1. V shed 4 bases, J shed 5 bases, and the junction held 4 bases outside the gene matches. Germline lookup yields CDR1 MNHNY and CDR2 SVGAGI (reference sequence). The CDR3 totals 13 residues. CDR3 in amino acids: CASSSDRGNEQYF. The CDR3 nucleotides read TGTGCCAGCAGTTCTGACAGGGGCAACGAGCAGTACTTC.

This chain links TRBV3-1 (or the pseudogene TRBV3-2) with TRBJ1-2; D gene uncertain. Between the trimmed V and J ends, which lost 1 base and 8 bases, there was a span of 11 bases. The CDR3 sequence is 13 residues long. Germline V gene data show CDR1 as LGHDT and CDR2 as YNNKEL (reference sequence). The CDR3 DNA sequence: TGTGCCAGCAGCCAAGTGAGGTCTTGGGGCTACACCTTC. It translates to CASSQVRSWGYTF.

The DNA of the CDR3 is TGTGCCAGCAGCCAATGGGAGACACCTGAGCAGTTCTTC. It encodes CASSQWETPEQFF. The V call is TRBV4-2, the J call TRBJ2-1; D may be TRBD2 (5 bases). This CDR3 region has 13 residues. The V end was cut by 2 bases, the J end by 9 bases, with 11 bases between. Looked up from germline, CDR1 is LGHNA and CDR2 is YNFKEQ.

The genes are TRBV9 and TRBJ2-1; D ambiguous. V was clipped by 0 bases and J by 6 bases, with 13 bases between them. Per the germline V gene, CDR1 is SGDLS and CDR2 is YYNGEE. CDR3 size: 15 residues. The chain's CDR3 is CASSVDPRGSNEQFF. CDR3 DNA sequence: TGTGCCAGCAGCGTAGATCCCCGAGGATCCAATGAGCAGTTCTTC.

The chain has TRBV7-3 and TRBJ2-6, with 9 bases fitting TRBD1. The CDR3 runs 17 residues. Germline trimming cut 5 bases from V and 2 bases from J; bases unmatched to any gene: 7. Germline V gives CDR1 SGHTA, CDR2 FQGTGA. The CDR3 DNA reads as TGTGCCAGCAGCCCCAATACAGGGGGCCCTGGGGCCAACGTCCTGACTTTC. Translation gives CASSPNTGGPGANVLTF.

The rearrangement uses TRBV7-8 and TRBJ2-3; no definite D call. This CDR3 contains 15 residues. V lost 1 base, J lost 6 bases, and 14 bases lay in between. Germline CDR1 SGHVS, CDR2 FQNEAQ. Here the CDR3 DNA reads TGTGCCAGCAGCTTAGGGGCCCTAATACGGGATACGCAGTATTTT. It translates to CASSLGALIRDTQYF. The full variable domain, with the rest looked up from reference TRBV7-8 and TRBJ2-3, is GAGVSQSPRYKVAKRGQDVALRCDPISGHVSLFWYQQALGQGPEFLTYFQNEAQLDKSGLPSDRFFAERPEGSVSTLKIQRTQQEDSAVYLCASSLGALIRDTQYFGPGTRLTVL.

The V gene is TRBV18, the J gene TRBJ2-1; 10 bases match TRBD2. This CDR3 contains 16 residues. Germline trimming cut 3 bases from V and 5 bases from J; bases unmatched to any gene: 7. The germline V gene has CDR1 KGHSH and CDR2 LQKENI. The CDR3 spells CASSPTGTSANNEQFF. DNA for the CDR3: TGTGCCAGCTCACCGACCGGGACTAGCGCGAACAATGAGCAGTTCTTC.

The chain links TRBV11-3 to TRBJ2-6, with 9 bases fitting TRBD1. CDR1 is SGHNT, CDR2 YENEEA, per germline. The CDR3 runs 18 residues. Unmatched junction bases numbered 9, after V lost 5 bases and J lost 1 base. This CDR3 is CASSPGTGWGSGANVLTF. The DNA of the CDR3 is TGTGCCAGCAGCCCTGGGACAGGGTGGGGATCTGGGGCCAACGTCCTGACTTTC. Full variable domain (rest looked up from reference TRBV11-3 and TRBJ2-6): EAGVVQSPRYKIIEKKQPVAFWCNPISGHNTLYWYLQNLGQGPELLIRYENEEAVDDSQLPKDRFSAERLKGVDSTLKIQPAELGDSAVYLCASSPGTGWGSGANVLTFGAGSRLTVL.